This note documents a single T cell receptor (beta chain) sequence. Antigen: not known. The sample is drawn from a study of blood T cells in healthy people across ages. Deletions cut 2 bases from V and 7 bases from J, with 8 bases between. Germline V gives CDR1 SQVTM, CDR2 ANQGSEA. There are 11 residues in the CDR3. Alongside a J-beta primer mix, a sample-barcoded 5' primer served in a second PCR lasting about 6 to 11 cycles. TCRdb re-called the 5' RACE reads with MiXCR, one entry per CDR3 protein. Of roughly 1,000,000 distinct CDR3 sequences listed, around 25% are singletons. Total RNA amounts of at least 5.5 micrograms were extracted per sample. Study observations and caveats: Both higher diversity and more naive CD4+ cells marked long-lived donors when set against aged donors.

The same data also went into a second study, on T cells of mothers and their children. That source reports: Donors comprised three healthy Caucasian mothers plus their six children. Random nucleotides (2-4) and sample barcodes were added by the M1S primer used in the second PCR.

Specimen: blood. The chain combines TRBV29-1 with TRBJ1-1; no clear D gene. The sequence derives from a girl under 10 years old in good health. The CDR3 loop reads CSVERQYEAFF. The CDR3 nucleotides are TGCAGCGTTGAAAGGCAGTATGAAGCTTTCTTT.